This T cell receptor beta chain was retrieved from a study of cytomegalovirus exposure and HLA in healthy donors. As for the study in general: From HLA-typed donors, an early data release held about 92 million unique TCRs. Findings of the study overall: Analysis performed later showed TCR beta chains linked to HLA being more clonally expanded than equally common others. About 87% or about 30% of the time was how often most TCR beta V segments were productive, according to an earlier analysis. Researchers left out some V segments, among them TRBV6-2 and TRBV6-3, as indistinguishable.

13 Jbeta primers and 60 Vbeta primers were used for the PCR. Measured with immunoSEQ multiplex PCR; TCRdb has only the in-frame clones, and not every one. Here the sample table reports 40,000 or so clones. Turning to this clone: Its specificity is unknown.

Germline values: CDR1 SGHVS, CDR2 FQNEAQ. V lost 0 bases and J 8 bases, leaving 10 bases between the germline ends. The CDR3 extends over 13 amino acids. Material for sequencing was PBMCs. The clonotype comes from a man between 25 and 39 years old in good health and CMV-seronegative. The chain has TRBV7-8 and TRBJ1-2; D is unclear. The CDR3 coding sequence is TGTGCCAGCAGCTTAGCCCTGACGGGGGGCTACACCTTC. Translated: CASSLALTGGYTF.